Included here is one TCR beta chain sequence, with context. This specimen belongs to a study of blood T cell repertoires in COVID-19. The V end was cut by 0 bases, the J end by 6 bases, with 12 bases between. Germline CDR1 and CDR2: SEHNR and FQNEAQ (reference sequence). The CDR3 totals 16 residues. Some clones are missing from TCRdb's copy, which holds only in-frame ones; the method was immunoSEQ multiplex PCR. Seen here are 150,000 to 200,000 clones, around nine tenths observed once, and the top ten hold about a tenth. The specimen was peripheral blood. This chain connects TRBV7-9 to TRBJ1-6; D not resolved. The receptor was isolated from a woman aged 70-85 years with COVID-19, enrolled during active disease. The CDR3 spells CASSLALGSSNSPLHF. The CDR3, as DNA: TGTGCCAGCAGCTTAGCGCTAGGCTCGAGTAATTCACCCCTCCACTTT.